This T cell receptor beta chain was documented in a study of metastatic and nonmetastatic thyroid tumors. Whole-study context: Patients with malignant and benign thyroid disease provided blood and tumor or nodule tissue, whose repertoires were compared.

In the authors' workflow: A distant-metastasis classifier for papillary thyroid cancer was built using CDR3 differences across clinicopathological groups. TCRdb reanalyzed the PCR reads via MiXCR. Clone size and V and J calls follow TCRdb, not the original study. The repertoire holds fewer than 35,000 clones, with around 30% as singletons. Study-level results: Malignant tumors reportedly showed significantly higher TCR beta diversity than benign nodules in both blood and tumor.

Patients were all untreated before their thyroid surgery. This clone came up many times. Its matching antigen is unknown. The CDR3 is 13 amino acids. Looked up from germline, CDR1 is WSHSY and CDR2 is SAAADI. Between the trimmed V and J ends, which lost 2 bases and 4 bases, there was a span of 8 bases. The sequencing input was blood. The origin of this receptor is a female donor with papillary thyroid cancer or a benign thyroid nodule (not recorded which). Some clones in this sample may be carry-over from other donors' samples. The chain links TRBV10-2 to TRBJ1-2, with unresolved D. CDR3 in amino acids: CASSEGPLYGYTF. As DNA, the CDR3 is TGCGCCAGCAGTGAGGGGCCGCTCTATGGCTACACCTTC.